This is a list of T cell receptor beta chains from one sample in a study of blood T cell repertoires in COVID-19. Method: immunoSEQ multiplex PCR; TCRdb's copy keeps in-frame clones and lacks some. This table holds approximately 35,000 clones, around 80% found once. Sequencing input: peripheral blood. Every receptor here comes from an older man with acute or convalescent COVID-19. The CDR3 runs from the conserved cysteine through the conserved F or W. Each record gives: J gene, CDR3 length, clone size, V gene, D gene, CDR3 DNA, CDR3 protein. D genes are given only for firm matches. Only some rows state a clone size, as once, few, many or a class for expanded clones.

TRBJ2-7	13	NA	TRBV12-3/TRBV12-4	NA	TGTGCCAGCAGTTTAGCCGGGTCCTACGAGCAGTACTTC	CASSLAGSYEQYF
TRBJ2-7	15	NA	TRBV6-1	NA	TGTGCCAGCAGTGAAACCCGCAGACTAGCCTACGAGCAGTACTTC	CASSETRRLAYEQYF
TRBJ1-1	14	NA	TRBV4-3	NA	TGCGCCAGCAGCCAAGACCCGAGGGCCTCTGAAGCTTTCTTT	CASSQDPRASEAFF
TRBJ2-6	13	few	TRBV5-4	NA	TGTGCCAGCAACAGGGCTGGGGCCAACGTCCTGACTTTC	CASNRAGANVLTF
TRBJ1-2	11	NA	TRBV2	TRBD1	TGTGCCGGTGGACAGGGGTATGGCTACACCTTC	CAGGQGYGYTF
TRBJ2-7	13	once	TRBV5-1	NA	TGCGCCAGCAGCTTGGGGCCCCTCTACGAGCAGTACTTC	CASSLGPLYEQYF
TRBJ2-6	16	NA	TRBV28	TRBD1	TGTGCCAGCGGGGGACAGGGACGCTCTGGGGCCAACGTCCTGACTTTC	CASGGQGRSGANVLTF
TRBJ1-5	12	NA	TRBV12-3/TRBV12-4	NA	TGTGCCAGCAGATCAGACACTCAGCCCCAGCATTTT	CASRSDTQPQHF
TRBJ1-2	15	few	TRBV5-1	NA	TGCGCCAGCAGCTCGGTGAATGGGGGCACGAATGGCTACACCTTC	CASSSVNGGTNGYTF
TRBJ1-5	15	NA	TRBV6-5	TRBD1	TGTGCCAGCAGTTACACAGGGGACGGCAATCAGCCCCAGCATTTT	CASSYTGDGNQPQHF
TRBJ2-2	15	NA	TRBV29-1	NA	TGCAGCGTTTTAGCAGACCTGGCGAACACCGGGGAGCTGTTTTTT	CSVLADLANTGELFF
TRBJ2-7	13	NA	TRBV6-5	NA	TGTGCCAGTTCCGGGACTGGTCCCTACGAGCAGTACTTC	CASSGTGPYEQYF
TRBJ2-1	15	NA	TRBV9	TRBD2	TGTGCCAGCAGCGTAGGGGTAGCGGGAGGACATGAGCAGTTCTTC	CASSVGVAGGHEQFF
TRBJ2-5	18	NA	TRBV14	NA	TGTGCCAGCAGCCAAGCCCGTCTGAGTCTAGCTTTCAGGGAGACCCAGTACTTC	CASSQARLSLAFRETQYF
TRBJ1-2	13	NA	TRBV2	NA	TGTGCCAGCAGGAGGACAGAAGTCATCGGCTACACCTTC	CASRRTEVIGYTF
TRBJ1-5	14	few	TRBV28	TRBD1	TGTGCCAGCACCCGACAGGGGGTAAATCAGCCCCAGCATTTT	CASTRQGVNQPQHF
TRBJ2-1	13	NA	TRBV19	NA	TGTGCCAGTACAGGGGCGGATTACAATGAGCAGTTCTTC	CASTGADYNEQFF
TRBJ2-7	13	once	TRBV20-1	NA	TGCAGTGCCAGTTTAGCGGACTCCTACGAGCAGTACTTC	CSASLADSYEQYF
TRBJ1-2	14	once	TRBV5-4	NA	TGTGCCAGCAGCTTGGACCGCAACGAACGGGGCTACACCTTC	CASSLDRNERGYTF
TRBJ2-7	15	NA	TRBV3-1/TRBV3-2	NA	TGTGCCAGCAGCTCCAGCCGGGACACCTCCTACGAGCAGTACTTC	CASSSSRDTSYEQYF
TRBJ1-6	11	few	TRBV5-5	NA	TGTGCCAGCAGCTCGGGATGGGCCCTCCACTTT	CASSSGWALHF
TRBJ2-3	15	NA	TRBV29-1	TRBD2	TGCAGCGTTGATCCTAGCGGGAGGGCCCCAGATACGCAGTATTTT	CSVDPSGRAPDTQYF
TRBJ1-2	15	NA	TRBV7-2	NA	TGTGCCAGCAGCTTAGAAAGACAGCCCAACTATGGCTACACCTTC	CASSLERQPNYGYTF
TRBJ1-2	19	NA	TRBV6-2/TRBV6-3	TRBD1	TGTGCCAGCAGTTACCTCGCAGGGACAGGGTATGTGGCTAACTATGGCTACACCTTC	CASSYLAGTGYVANYGYTF
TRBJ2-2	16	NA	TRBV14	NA	TGTGCCACCATCCTCGGTGTCCCGGGGACAACCGGGGAGCTGTTTTTT	CATILGVPGTTGELFF
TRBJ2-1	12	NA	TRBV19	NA	TGTGCCACCCGAGGTACCTACAATGAGCAGTTCTTC	CATRGTYNEQFF
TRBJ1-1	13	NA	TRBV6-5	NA	TGTGCCAGCAGACACGGTCGGGTGTCTGAAGCTTTCTTT	CASRHGRVSEAFF
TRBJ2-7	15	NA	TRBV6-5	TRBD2	TGTGCCAGCAGTTACCCCGGGACTAGCGGTAAAGAGCAGTACTTC	CASSYPGTSGKEQYF
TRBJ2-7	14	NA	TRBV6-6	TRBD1	TGTGCCAGCAGTTACTACCGGGACAGTACCGAGCAGTACTTC	CASSYYRDSTEQYF
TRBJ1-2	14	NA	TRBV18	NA	TGTGCCAGCTCACGTTCAGGGTATGGCGATGGCTACACCTTC	CASSRSGYGDGYTF
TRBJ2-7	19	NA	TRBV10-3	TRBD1	TGTGCCATCAGGGACAACCCTGTAAGAACCCGGGACAGCGTCTACGAGCAGTACTTC	CAIRDNPVRTRDSVYEQYF
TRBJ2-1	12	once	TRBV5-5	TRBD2	TGTGCCAGCAGGGGGACTAGAGGGGTCAAGTTCTTC	CASRGTRGVKFF
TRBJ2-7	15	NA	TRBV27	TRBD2	TGTGCCAGCAGTTTAGTAGCGGGGGACCTCTACGAGCAGTACTTC	CASSLVAGDLYEQYF
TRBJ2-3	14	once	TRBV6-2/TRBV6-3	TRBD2	TGTGCCAGCAGTTCGGGGGGGCCCTCTGATACGCAGTATTTT	CASSSGGPSDTQYF
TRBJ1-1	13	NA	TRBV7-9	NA	TGTGCCAGCAGCTTAGAATGGGAGGGTGAAGCTTTCTTT	CASSLEWEGEAFF
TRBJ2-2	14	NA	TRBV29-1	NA	TGCAGCGTGTTAGTAAGTAGGAACACCGGGGAGCTGTTTTTT	CSVLVSRNTGELFF
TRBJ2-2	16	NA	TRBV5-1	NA	TGCGCCAGCAGCTTGGTCCCCGGGGCGAACACCGGGGAGCTGTTTTTT	CASSLVPGANTGELFF
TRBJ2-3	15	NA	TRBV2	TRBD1	TGTGCCAGCAGTGTCCTTGACAGGGGACAAGATACGCAGTATTTT	CASSVLDRGQDTQYF
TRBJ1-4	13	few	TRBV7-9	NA	TGTGCCAGCAGCCCGCGGCCGAATGAAAAACTGTTTTTT	CASSPRPNEKLFF
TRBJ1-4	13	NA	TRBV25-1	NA	TGTGCCAGCAGTCTTGGGGGGAATGAAAAACTGTTTTTT	CASSLGGNEKLFF
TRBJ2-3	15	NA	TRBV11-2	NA	TGTGCCAGCAGCTCAGGGGCAGGGTATTTAGATACGCAGTATTTT	CASSSGAGYLDTQYF